A single TCR beta chain is shown here with its context. Using immunoSEQ multiplex PCR, the repertoire was profiled, and TCRdb retains in-frame clones only, with some absent. The repertoire holds 95,000 to 150,000 clones, with 70% to 85% as singletons. This sample was taken from a study of blood T cell repertoires in COVID-19. Background on the study: From T cells, B-cell-depleted T cells, or PBMCs came the material, which was cDNA or gDNA.

The CDR3 sequence is 15 residues long. Trimming cost V 2 bases and J 0 bases, with 9 bases left between them. CDR1 is SGHDT and CDR2 is YYEEEE in the germline V gene. This TCR was recovered from a human donor with acute or convalescent COVID-19. The donor label of this sample is uncertain. This chain uses TRBV5-6 with TRBJ2-1; D might be TRBD2 (5 bases). The material sequenced was peripheral blood. Written as DNA, the CDR3 is TGTGCCAGCAGCTTCGGGATTAGCTCCTACAATGAGCAGTTCTTC. Translating gives CASSFGISSYNEQFF.